This paragraph reports one TCR beta chain. Trimming took 4 bases from V and 5 from J; bases not matched to a gene: 12. This CDR3 has 16 amino acids. Germline CDR1 is LNHDA and CDR2 is SQIVND (reference sequence). This sample was taken from a study of control samples from healthy donors and cancer patients. Assay: immunoSEQ multiplex PCR; the TCRdb copy retains only in-frame clones and omits some. The sample yields under 450,000 clones, about 93% seen once. The sequence was obtained from a man in his forties with head and neck cancer. Sample: PBMCs. This chain connects TRBV19 to TRBJ2-5, with TRBD2 matching 8 bases. The CDR3 coding sequence is TGTGCCAGTAGTACCGTCCCCCGGGGGGGGAAGGAGACCCAGTACTTC. Translating gives CASSTVPRGGKETQYF.